These 31 T cell receptor beta chains came from one sample sequenced in a study of a mutant IDH1 vaccine in newly diagnosed glioma. Time point given: week 11, during vaccination. The study gave 300 ug of mutant IDH1 20-mer peptide per vaccine dose, with topical imiquimod. TCRdb keeps only in-frame clones here, not all; method: immunoSEQ multiplex PCR. The table lists tens of thousands of clones, under 85% of them singletons. Their specific antigens are unknown. Sequencing was performed on PBMCs, taken from a glioma patient whose treatment included an IDH1 peptide vaccine. Receptors were obtained from a man aged 30 to 45 with glioma.

V gene TRBV9 combines with J gene TRBJ1-1, with 7 bases matching TRBD1. The V segment lost 3 bases and the J segment 0 bases; nucleotides outside the gene matches: 11. Germline V gives CDR1 SGDLS, CDR2 YYNGEE. The CDR3 covers 17 residues. The CDR3 nucleotides read TGTGCCAGCAGCGGGGGCAGGGACAGCCACATGAACACTGAAGCTTTCTTT. It is translated as CASSGGRDSHMNTEAFF. The full variable domain, in which reference TRBV9 and TRBJ1-1 provide the parts outside the CDR3, is DSGVTQTPKHLITATGQRVTLRCSPRSGDLSVYWYQQSLDQGLQFLIQYYNGEERAKGNILERFSAQQFPDLHSELNLSSLELGDSALYFCASSGGRDSHMNTEAFFGQGTRLTVV.

The rearrangement joins TRBV28 to TRBJ2-3; D is undetermined. Germline assignment: CDR1 MDHEN and CDR2 SYDVKM. V was clipped by 2 bases and J by 3 bases, with 12 bases between them. This CDR3 contains 15 residues. The CDR3, as DNA: TGTGCCAGCAGTTTAAACTCGGAAGGGACAGATACGCAGTATTTT. Translating gives CASSLNSEGTDTQYF.

This sequence joins TRBV28 and TRBJ2-3, with D perhaps TRBD2 (5 bases). The germline gives CDR1 MDHEN, CDR2 SYDVKM. The CDR3 consists of 16 residues. V shed 3 bases and J shed 2 bases, with 15 bases lying between them. The CDR3 sequence: CASSFMRAAYTDTQYF. The CDR3 DNA is TGTGCCAGCAGTTTTATGAGAGCGGCTTACACAGATACGCAGTATTTT.

The rearrangement joins TRBV5-4 to TRBJ2-6; tentative D call: TRBD1 (5 bases). The CDR3 contains 16 residues. Between the trimmed V and J ends, which lost 4 bases and 0 bases, there was a span of 11 bases. Germline CDR1 SGHNT, CDR2 YYREEE (reference sequence). CDR3 nucleotide sequence: TGTGCCAGCAGCCAAGATGACAGCTCTGGGGCCAACGTCCTGACTTTC. The encoded protein is CASSQDDSSGANVLTF.

DNA for the CDR3: TGTGCCAGCAGCTTAACGACTGGGACTGCCTTCTATGGCTACACCTTC. This translates into CASSLTTGTAFYGYTF. The V and J genes are TRBV7-2 and TRBJ1-2; maybe TRBD1 (5 bases). CDR3 length: 16 amino acids. Per the germline V gene, CDR1 is SGHTA and CDR2 is FQGNSA. Trimming pared 2 bases from V and 4 bases from J, leaving 17 bases between.

The chain has TRBV7-2 and TRBJ2-4; weak D call: TRBD2 (5 bases). The length of the CDR3 is 16 residues. V was shortened by 2 bases and J by 6 bases, with 17 bases between the two germline ends. Germline CDR1 reads SGHTA; CDR2 reads FQGNSA. The DNA for the CDR3 is TGTGCCAGCAGCTTATCAAGCGGACCGTCTGGAAACATTCAGTACTTC. This sequence encodes CASSLSSGPSGNIQYF.

The genes are TRBV13 and TRBJ2-1; possibly TRBD1 for D (5 bases). The CDR3 is 15 residues long. CDR1 and CDR2 from the germline V gene are PRHDT and FYEKMQ (reference sequence). V lost 6 bases and J lost 6, with 18 bases in between. This CDR3 reads CASSSPQGEGNEQFF. Here the CDR3 DNA reads TGTGCCAGCAGTTCCCCGCAGGGTGAAGGCAATGAGCAGTTCTTC.

The chain couples TRBV5-1 to TRBJ2-5, with a possible D match to TRBD1 (6 bases). Germline assignment: CDR1 SGHRS and CDR2 YFSETQ. V was trimmed by 1 base and J by 3 bases, leaving 13 bases between them. The CDR3 has 15 residues. The CDR3 bases are TGCGCCAGCAGCTTGAACGTGGGGGCGGAAGAGACCCAGTACTTC. The encoded protein is CASSLNVGAEETQYF.

This clone was seen once. The V gene is TRBV19, the J gene TRBJ2-5; a weak D match, TRBD2 (5 bases). With 3 bases removed from V and 5 bases from J, the gap between germline ends came to 10 bases. The CDR3 totals 13 residues. Germline V lookup: CDR1 LNHDA, CDR2 SQIVND (reference sequence). The CDR3 nucleotides read TGTGCCAGTAGTATCGGGAAATGGGAGACCCAGTACTTC. Translated, it gives CASSIGKWETQYF. The full variable domain, completed using reference TRBV19 and TRBJ2-5, is DGGITQSPKYLFRKEGQNVTLSCEQNLNHDAMYWYRQDPGQGLRLIYYSQIVNDFQKGDIAEGYSVSREKKESFPLTVTSAQKNPTAFYLCASSIGKWETQYFGPGTRLLVL.

The chain joins TRBV28 to TRBJ2-1, with TRBD2 as a possible D gene (7 bases). Germline V lookup: CDR1 MDHEN, CDR2 SYDVKM. V dropped 2 bases and J dropped 2 bases, with 10 bases sitting between them. This CDR3 comprises 15 residues. CDR3 amino acids: CASSLAGAPYNEQFF. CDR3 DNA sequence: TGTGCCAGCAGTTTAGCGGGGGCCCCCTACAATGAGCAGTTCTTC.

V is TRBV11-2 and J is TRBJ2-3; 7 bases map to TRBD1. From germline, CDR1 is SGHAT and CDR2 FQNNGV. There are 15 residues in the CDR3. V dropped 8 bases and J dropped 1; count of bases not matched to a gene: 9. The CDR3 here is CASRRWTGRTDTQYF. Written as DNA, the CDR3 is TGTGCCAGCCGGAGATGGACAGGTCGCACAGATACGCAGTATTTT.

This chain joins TRBV7-9 and TRBJ2-7, with D perhaps TRBD1 (6 bases). Germline V lookup: CDR1 SEHNR, CDR2 FQNEAQ (reference sequence). Trimming cost V 4 bases and J 9 bases, with 16 bases left between them. CDR3 length: 13 residues. The CDR3 sequence is CASSSGRGNLQYF. The DNA for the CDR3 is TGTGCCAGCAGCTCGGGCAGGGGTAATTTGCAGTACTTC.

V is TRBV7-8 and J is TRBJ2-1; D gene ambiguous. CDR3 length: 12 amino acids. Trimming shortened V by 0 bases and J by 10 bases, and 7 bases separated the two germline ends. Germline values: CDR1 SGHVS, CDR2 FQNEAQ. The CDR3 sequence: CASSLAINEQFF. CDR3 coding DNA: TGTGCCAGCAGCTTAGCGATAAACGAGCAGTTCTTC.

The CDR3 nucleotides are TGTGCCAGCAGCAAAAGGAAGGGGGCAACAGATACGCAGTATTTT. Translation gives CASSKRKGATDTQYF. J is TRBJ2-3 and V is TRBV7-9; the match to TRBD1 covers 7 bases. The CDR3 length is 15 residues. In germline, CDR1 is SEHNR, CDR2 FQNEAQ (reference sequence). Losses at the gene ends were 5 bases for V and 3 bases for J; bases not matched to a gene: 8.

This clone came up a few times. The V gene is TRBV29-1, the J gene TRBJ1-5; 10 bases align to TRBD1. V lost 5 bases and J lost 1; bases outside the gene matches: 2. The CDR3 sequence is 14 residues long. Germline V gives CDR1 SQVTM, CDR2 ANQGSEA. CDR3 bases: TGCAGCGTTAAGGACAGGGGGAGCAATCAGCCCCAGCATTTT. The encoded protein is CSVKDRGSNQPQHF.

The gene calls are TRBV7-8 and TRBJ2-1; the match to TRBD2 covers 14 bases. With 2 bases clipped from V and 9 bases from J, the junction kept 6 bases outside the gene matches. The CDR3 covers 16 residues. CDR1 and CDR2 (germline): SGHVS, FQNEAQ. CDR3 DNA: TGTGCCAGCAGCTTATATGGACTAGCGGGAGGAGGTGAGCAGTTCTTC. Its protein product is CASSLYGLAGGGEQFF.

V usage is TRBV28 and J usage is TRBJ2-7, with D possibly TRBD1 on 6 matching bases. The CDR3 is 13 residues long. With 6 bases removed from V and 4 bases from J, the gap between germline ends came to 13 bases. CDR1 and CDR2 (germline): MDHEN, SYDVKM. The CDR3 DNA reads as TGTGCCAGCAGAATCCGGGACAATTACGAGCAGTACTTC. Amino acids: CASRIRDNYEQYF. Using reference TRBV28 and TRBJ2-7 for the parts outside the CDR3, the full variable domain is DVKVTQSSRYLVKRTGEKVFLECVQDMDHENMFWYRQDPGLGLRLIYFSYDVKMKEKGDIPEGYSVSREKKERFSLILESASTNQTSMYLCASRIRDNYEQYFGPGTRLTVT.

The chain joins TRBV7-9 to TRBJ2-1; 12 bases agree with TRBD2. The CDR3 sequence is 19 residues long. V lost 1 base and J lost 0; bases outside the gene matches: 7. CDR1 SEHNR and CDR2 FQNEAQ come from the germline V gene (reference sequence). The CDR3 loop is CASSLVFGLAGHSYNEQFF. DNA of the CDR3: TGTGCCAGCAGCTTAGTATTCGGACTAGCGGGACACTCCTACAATGAGCAGTTCTTC.

V gene TRBV6-5 combines with J gene TRBJ2-7, with 7 bases lining up with TRBD1. Germline V gives CDR1 MNHEY, CDR2 SVGAGI. V lost 5 bases to trimming and J lost 6 bases; unmatched junction nucleotides: 4. This CDR3 spans 12 amino acids. DNA of the CDR3: TGTGCCAGCAGTGAAGACAGGGTCGAGCAGTACTTC. Its translation: CASSEDRVEQYF.

The rearrangement joins TRBV10-3 to TRBJ2-7; no clear D. Trimming removed 0 bases from V and 0 bases from J, with 6 bases in between. This CDR3 region has 14 residues. Germline lookup yields CDR1 ENHRY and CDR2 SYGVKD. This chain's CDR3 is CAISESLGSYEQYF. The CDR3 DNA sequence: TGTGCCATCAGTGAGTCCCTGGGCTCCTACGAGCAGTACTTC.

The sample holds a few counts of this clone. The chain carries TRBV5-1 and TRBJ2-3; tentatively, D is TRBD2 (6 bases). The CDR3 runs 13 residues. Germline V lookup: CDR1 SGHRS, CDR2 YFSETQ. V lost 5 bases to trimming and J lost 1 base, with 8 bases between them. The CDR3 is CASRRGGTDTQYF. The CDR3, as DNA: TGCGCCAGCAGGCGGGGAGGCACAGATACGCAGTATTTT.

The chain recombines TRBV18 with TRBJ2-1; 8 bases map to TRBD1. V lost 2 bases, J lost 4 bases, and 1 base stayed unmatched. This CDR3 contains 14 residues. CDR1 and CDR2 from the germline V gene are KGHSH and LQKENI. CDR3 sequence reads: CASSPGDRYNEQFF. CDR3 coding DNA: TGTGCCAGCTCACCAGGGGACAGGTACAATGAGCAGTTCTTC.

The chain is built from TRBV30 and TRBJ1-2; no definite D call. Between the trimmed V and J ends, which lost 0 bases and 7 bases, there was a span of 12 bases. The CDR3 loop spans 13 amino acids. Germline V gives CDR1 GTSNPN, CDR2 SVGIG (reference sequence). In DNA, the CDR3 is TGTGCCTGGAGTGTACAGCCTCGGGGTGGCTACACCTTC. It codes for CAWSVQPRGGYTF.

Here the CDR3 DNA reads TGTGCCAGCAAGGCTAGCGCTCTCTTGAACACCGGGGAGCTGTTTTTT. Amino acids: CASKASALLNTGELFF. V is TRBV2 and J is TRBJ2-2, with D perhaps matching TRBD2 (6 bases). The CDR3 is made up of 16 amino acids. V was shortened by 7 bases and J by 1 base, with 16 bases between the two germline ends. CDR1 and CDR2 from the germline V gene are SNHLY and FYNNEI.

The chain uses TRBV13 and TRBJ2-7; TRBD2 aligns across 7 bases. The CDR3 consists of 15 residues. Germline CDR1 and CDR2: PRHDT and FYEKMQ (reference sequence). V shed 4 bases, J shed 5 bases, and the junction held 11 bases outside the gene matches. CDR3 region: CASSSRGVRPHEQYF. Written as DNA, the CDR3 is TGTGCCAGCAGCTCCCGGGGGGTCCGGCCCCACGAGCAGTACTTC.

The chain has TRBV28 and TRBJ1-6; no firm D call. This CDR3 contains 20 residues. Germline lookup yields CDR1 MDHEN and CDR2 SYDVKM. Trimming took 6 bases from V and 4 from J, leaving 28 bases between them. The CDR3 loop is CASSQGSRILLPRYNSPLHF. The CDR3 nucleotides read TGTGCCAGCAGCCAAGGATCGCGCATACTACTCCCCCGTTATAATTCACCCCTCCACTTT. Supplemented by reference TRBV28 and TRBJ1-6, the full variable domain reads DVKVTQSSRYLVKRTGEKVFLECVQDMDHENMFWYRQDPGLGLRLIYFSYDVKMKEKGDIPEGYSVSREKKERFSLILESASTNQTSMYLCASSQGSRILLPRYNSPLHFGNGTRLTVT.

This clone has a single count. This chain uses TRBV27 with TRBJ1-5; TRBD1 agrees at 7 bases. The V segment lost 4 bases and the J segment 4 bases; nucleotides outside the gene matches: 7. The germline gives CDR1 MNHEY, CDR2 SMNVEV (reference sequence). CDR3 length: 15 residues. CDR3 in amino acids: CASSYTGTANQPQHF. The CDR3 DNA follows: TGTGCCAGCAGTTACACCGGGACAGCAAATCAGCCCCAGCATTTT.

This chain connects TRBV27 to TRBJ2-7; D perhaps matches TRBD1 (5 bases). Per the germline V gene, CDR1 is MNHEY and CDR2 is SMNVEV (reference sequence). This CDR3 comprises 14 residues. V shed 4 bases and J shed 2 bases, with 12 bases lying between them. CDR3 residues: CASSSLTVPYEQYF. The DNA of the CDR3 is TGTGCCAGCAGTTCTTTGACAGTTCCCTACGAGCAGTACTTC.

The chain recombines TRBV4-1 with TRBJ1-1; D is uncertain. CDR3 length: 11 residues. In germline, CDR1 is MGHRA, CDR2 YSYEKL. Trimming shortened V by 2 bases and J by 6 bases, and 4 bases separated the two germline ends. CDR3 region: CASSQRAEAFF. The CDR3 DNA follows: TGCGCCAGCAGCCAACGTGCTGAAGCTTTCTTT.

This clone appeared a single time. The chain uses TRBV7-8 and TRBJ2-3, with 8 bases aligning to TRBD1. The germline V gene has CDR1 SGHVS and CDR2 FQNEAQ. The V segment lost 0 bases and the J segment 7 bases; nucleotides outside the gene matches: 6. There are 15 residues in the CDR3. The DNA for the CDR3 is TGTGCCAGCAGCTTAGCGCTCCAGGGGGCTAATACGCAGTATTTT. Amino acid sequence: CASSLALQGANTQYF.

This chain links TRBV30 with TRBJ2-2; D is possibly TRBD2 (5 bases). CDR1 and CDR2 from the germline V gene are GTSNPN and SVGIG (reference sequence). There are 14 residues in the CDR3. Trimming removed 3 bases from V and 0 bases from J, with 8 bases in between. CDR3 nucleotides: TGTGCCTGGAGAACCGGGGCGAACACCGGGGAGCTGTTTTTT. Translated, it gives CAWRTGANTGELFF. The full variable domain, rest sourced from reference TRBV30 and TRBJ2-2, is SQTIHQWPATLVQPVGSPLSLECTVEGTSNPNLYWYRQAAGRGLQLLFYSVGIGQISSEVPQNLSASRPQDRQFILSSKKLLLSDSGFYLCAWRTGANTGELFFGEGSRLTVL.